Presented here are 2 T cell receptor beta chains from one specimen sequenced in a study of T-cell reconstitution after alpha-beta-depleted transplantation in children. The authors prepared the TCRbeta library with unique molecular identifiers. TCRdb re-called the PCR reads through MiXCR, storing one row per CDR3 protein. This sample carries about 270,000 distinct CDR3 sequences, 9.9% of them seen once, and the ten largest clones take 10%. Sequenced material: PBMCs from the stem cell graft donor, taken from the stem cell graft. These TCRs come from a human donor who donated a stem cell graft to a child with SCID.

In its sample, this clonotype was seen a few times. The gene calls are TRBV29-1 and TRBJ1-1, with D unresolved. This CDR3 is 13 amino acids long. Germline CDR1 SQVTM, CDR2 ANQGSEA. Trimming shortened V by 3 bases and J by 4 bases, and 12 bases separated the two germline ends. The CDR3 nucleotides are TGCAGCGTTGAGCCCTCAGCCAGCACTGAAGCTTTCTTT. This gives the protein CSVEPSASTEAFF.

This clonotype occurred many times. V usage is TRBV5-1 and J usage is TRBJ2-1; 13 bases agree with TRBD2. The CDR3 contains 15 residues. Per germline, CDR1 SGHRS and CDR2 YFSETQ. Trimming removed 4 bases from V and 5 bases from J; junction bases left unmatched: 3. The CDR3 nucleotides are TGCGCCAGCAGCGACGGGACTAGCGGGAACAATGAGCAGTTCTTC. Its translation: CASSDGTSGNNEQFF. Using reference TRBV5-1 and TRBJ2-1 for the parts outside the CDR3, the full variable domain is KAGVTQTPRYLIKTRGQQVTLSCSPISGHRSVSWYQQTPGQGLQFLFEYFSETQRNKGNFPGRFSGRQFSNSRSEMNVSTLELGDSALYLCASSDGTSGNNEQFFGPGTRLTVL.